The clone carrying this T cell receptor (beta chain) was picked up many times. The antigen remains undetermined. The sample originates from a study of T cells after yellow fever vaccination. Study-wide results and limits: Booster sampling recovered most clones from primary vaccination (approximately 97% CD4, around 88% CD8).

Via MiXCR, TCRdb re-called the 5' RACE reads, giving one row per CDR3 protein. The data contain around 120,000 distinct CDR3 sequences, approximately 7.1% of them singletons. V was trimmed by 0 bases and J by 4 bases, leaving 5 bases between them. Germline V gives CDR1 SGHRS, CDR2 YFSETQ. The CDR3 consists of 13 residues. The chain couples TRBV5-1 to TRBJ1-5; D ambiguous. The clonotype was recovered from a man aged 18 to 29 who received the YFV17D yellow fever vaccine. The sequencing used CD4+ T cells sorted from PBMCs, collected about 41 days after the first yellow fever vaccination. CDR3 DNA sequence: TGCGCCAGCAGCTTGGCAGGTAATCAGCCCCAGCATTTT. The encoded protein is CASSLAGNQPQHF.